This T cell receptor beta chain was found in a study of OX40 agonist ivuxolimab in advanced cancers. Germline CDR1 and CDR2: LGHNA and YNFKEQ. CDR3 length: 17 amino acids. To note about this clone: At one end the junction does not follow the germline gene, possibly because of a read error.

Profiled with immunoSEQ multiplex PCR; TCRdb holds only in-frame clones, not every one. The sample shows tens of thousands of clones, under 90% of them seen only once. This sequence originates from an adult with an advanced solid tumor such as melanoma, head and neck, liver or kidney cancer. The rearrangement links TRBV4-2 to TRBJ2-2, with D possibly TRBD1 on 6 matching bases. Specimen: CD4+ or CD8+ T cells sorted from blood, collected in a trial of the OX40 agonist ivuxolimab. In DNA, the CDR3 is TGTGCCAGCGGCCACCCACCGAGGACAGAAAACACCGGGGAGCTGTTTTTT. Translation gives CASGHPPRTENTGELFF.